This T cell receptor (beta chain) originates from a study of blood T cell repertoires in COVID-19. Across the study: In each case, the material was cDNA or gDNA derived from T cells, B-cell-depleted T cells, or PBMCs.

Germline assignment: CDR1 GTSNPN and CDR2 SVGIG (reference sequence). V was pared by 4 bases and J by 2 bases, with 9 bases of the junction left unmatched. The CDR3 is 15 amino acids. Participant ages covered about 18 to 95 years across around 25 US areas. Two negative PCRs, clearance, or symptom resolution had been documented for recovered Cohort 3 donors. Authors' methods: Quantification of nucleated cells was approximated via reference gene primer amplification. The protocol was immunoSEQ multiplex PCR, while the TCRdb copy is restricted to in-frame clones and leaves out a portion. D and trimming come from the DNA, and the V and J calls and clone size come from that table. This table holds some 350,000 clones, approximately 88% found once.

The chain employs TRBV30 and TRBJ2-7; 9 bases fit TRBD2. This receptor was identified in a man under 40 who had recovered from COVID-19. Sample: PBMCs or T cells enriched from blood (not recorded which). CDR3 DNA: TGTGCCTGGAAGTCCGGCGGGGGGGCGACCTACGAGCAGTACTTC. It codes for CAWKSGGGATYEQYF.